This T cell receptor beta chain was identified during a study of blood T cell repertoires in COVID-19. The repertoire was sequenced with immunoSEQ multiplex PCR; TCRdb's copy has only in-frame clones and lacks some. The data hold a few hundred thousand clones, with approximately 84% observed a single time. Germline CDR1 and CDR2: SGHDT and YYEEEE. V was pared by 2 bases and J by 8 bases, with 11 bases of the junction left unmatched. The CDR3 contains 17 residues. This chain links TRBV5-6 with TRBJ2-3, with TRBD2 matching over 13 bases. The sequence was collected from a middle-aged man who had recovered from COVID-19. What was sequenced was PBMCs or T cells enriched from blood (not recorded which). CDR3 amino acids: CASSFWTSGSKRGTQYF. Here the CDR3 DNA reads TGTGCCAGCAGCTTCTGGACTAGCGGGAGCAAAAGAGGTACGCAGTATTTT.